Detailed here is one T cell receptor (beta chain). Produced via immunoSEQ multiplex PCR; TCRdb's table is partial and in-frame only. The sample holds about 130,000 clones, roughly 85% seen once. This sample was taken from a study of radiation and T cells in renal cell carcinoma. The CDR3 runs 14 residues. CDR1 is SGHAT, CDR2 FQNNGV, per germline. Trimming stripped 3 bases from V and 0 bases from J, with 7 bases between. Documented time point: baseline pretreatment blood. Treatment of the sample: 15 Gy SBRT to primary tumor, nephrectomy 4 weeks later. The origin of this receptor is a woman in her fifties or sixties with renal cell carcinoma. The specimen was blood, collected from a patient whose treatment included radiotherapy and nephrectomy. The V and J genes are TRBV11-2 and TRBJ2-3; the D is unclear. As DNA, the CDR3 is TGTGCCAGCAGCTTTGGTGCTAGCACAGATACGCAGTATTTT. This codes for CASSFGASTDTQYF.